A selection of T cell receptor beta chains follows, all from one sample in a study of shared clonotypes between healthy human individuals. The table came from immunoSEQ multiplex PCR; TCRdb's copy has only in-frame clones and leaves some out. In the table there are about 2 million clones, less than 95% of which are singletons. The sequenced material came from naive CD8+ T cells sorted from blood. These receptors were obtained from a man younger than 35 in good health. Both conserved end residues are trimmed from each CDR3. Only part of the rows carry a size: once, few, many, or a class if the clone is expanded.

CDR3aa: ASPYEQY
j_gene: TRBJ2-7
abundance: .
v_gene: TRBV27

CDR3aa: ALQGGTMNTEAF
j_gene: TRBJ1-1
abundance: .
v_gene: TRBV2

CDR3aa: ASRGQGDTEAF
j_gene: TRBJ1-1
abundance: few
v_gene: TRBV10-1

CDR3aa: ASSPVVGNEQF
j_gene: TRBJ2-1
abundance: .
v_gene: TRBV6-1

CDR3aa: ASSQLAGGYGGELF
j_gene: TRBJ2-2
abundance: .
v_gene: TRBV4-3

CDR3aa: ASSLGSGQETQY
j_gene: TRBJ2-5
abundance: .
v_gene: TRBV7-2

CDR3aa: ASSLAGTDTQY
j_gene: TRBJ2-3
abundance: few
v_gene: TRBV5-1

CDR3aa: ASSGYRDKAYEQY
j_gene: TRBJ2-7
abundance: .
v_gene: TRBV5-4

CDR3aa: ASSLSGIFYEQY
j_gene: TRBJ2-7
abundance: .
v_gene: TRBV5-5

CDR3aa: ASRLNEQY
j_gene: TRBJ2-7
abundance: .
v_gene: TRBV5-5

CDR3aa: ASSSISAGGGTDTQY
j_gene: TRBJ2-3
abundance: .
v_gene: TRBV27

CDR3aa: ASSILGTDEQF
j_gene: TRBJ2-1
abundance: .
v_gene: TRBV9

CDR3aa: ASSLVTVETQY
j_gene: TRBJ2-5
abundance: .
v_gene: TRBV7-2

CDR3aa: ASSEQRTYEQY
j_gene: TRBJ2-7
abundance: .
v_gene: TRBV10-2

CDR3aa: ASSLATGTANEQY
j_gene: TRBJ2-7
abundance: .
v_gene: TRBV27

CDR3aa: ASSQVRGNTEAF
j_gene: TRBJ1-1
abundance: once
v_gene: TRBV4-3

CDR3aa: AISEAGGFTDTQY
j_gene: TRBJ2-3
abundance: once
v_gene: TRBV10-3

CDR3aa: AWSTLAENTYEQY
j_gene: TRBJ2-7
abundance: once
v_gene: TRBV30

CDR3aa: ASSSWDPSPTEAF
j_gene: TRBJ1-1
abundance: .
v_gene: TRBV2

CDR3aa: ASSLDGSSAYEQY
j_gene: TRBJ2-7
abundance: .
v_gene: TRBV5-4

CDR3aa: ASSLAGSSYNEQF
j_gene: TRBJ2-1
abundance: .
v_gene: TRBV13

CDR3aa: ASSPHPLEGGSYEQY
j_gene: TRBJ2-7
abundance: .
v_gene: TRBV7-8

CDR3aa: ASSQGLANQETQY
j_gene: TRBJ2-5
abundance: .
v_gene: TRBV4-1

CDR3aa: ASSLLGGTEAF
j_gene: TRBJ1-1
abundance: .
v_gene: TRBV28

CDR3aa: ASSLEPGQGVFDEQY
j_gene: TRBJ2-7
abundance: .
v_gene: TRBV5-4

CDR3aa: ASSSAGETQPQH
j_gene: TRBJ1-5
abundance: once
v_gene: TRBV11-2

CDR3aa: ASSLGATGTGELF
j_gene: TRBJ2-2
abundance: .
v_gene: TRBV7-6

CDR3aa: ASRPTGGFGYT
j_gene: TRBJ1-2
abundance: .
v_gene: TRBV13

CDR3aa: ASSLDHQGEVGETQY
j_gene: TRBJ2-5
abundance: .
v_gene: TRBV11-2

CDR3aa: ASSPFIGTEAF
j_gene: TRBJ1-1
abundance: .
v_gene: TRBV5-4

CDR3aa: AISESYGTSGSSNEQF
j_gene: TRBJ2-1
abundance: .
v_gene: TRBV10-3

CDR3aa: ASSLTPGLAGIRTGELF
j_gene: TRBJ2-2
abundance: .
v_gene: TRBV5-6

CDR3aa: ASSPRTGIRETQY
j_gene: TRBJ2-5
abundance: once
v_gene: TRBV7-9

CDR3aa: SVEVRQGLNEKLF
j_gene: TRBJ1-4
abundance: .
v_gene: TRBV29-1

CDR3aa: SVEDSAGYGTQY
j_gene: TRBJ2-3
abundance: .
v_gene: TRBV29-1

CDR3aa: ASSPGLAGGTYNEQF
j_gene: TRBJ2-1
abundance: .
v_gene: TRBV5-1